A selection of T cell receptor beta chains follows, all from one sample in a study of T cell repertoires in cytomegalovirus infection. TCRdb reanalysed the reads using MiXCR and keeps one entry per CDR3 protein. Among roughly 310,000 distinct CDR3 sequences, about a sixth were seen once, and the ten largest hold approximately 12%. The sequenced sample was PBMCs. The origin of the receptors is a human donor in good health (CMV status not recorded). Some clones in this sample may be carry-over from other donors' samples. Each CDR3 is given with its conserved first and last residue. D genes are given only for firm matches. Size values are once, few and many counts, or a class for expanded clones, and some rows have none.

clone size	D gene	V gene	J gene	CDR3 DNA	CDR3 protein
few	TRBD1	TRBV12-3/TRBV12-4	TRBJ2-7	TGTGCCAGCAGTCTCAGGGGGCAAGGGCGCTACGAGCAGTACTTC	CASSLRGQGRYEQYF
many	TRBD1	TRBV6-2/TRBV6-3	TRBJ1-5	TGTGCCAGCAGTTACCGGACAGGGGGTCGTGATCAGCCCCAGCATTTT	CASSYRTGGRDQPQHF
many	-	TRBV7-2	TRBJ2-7	TGTGCCAGCAGCCTGGGGACGGCTACGGTACAGTACTTC	CASSLGTATVQYF
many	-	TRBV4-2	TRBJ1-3	TGTGCCAGCAGCCAAGACAGGGGACGGGACACCATATATTTT	CASSQDRGRDTIYF
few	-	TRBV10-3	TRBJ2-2	TGTGCCATCAGTGAGTCGTCCAGTTCGAACACCGGGGAGCTGTTTTTT	CAISESSSSNTGELFF
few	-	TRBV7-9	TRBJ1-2	TGTGCCAGCAGCTATCGGGGAGGCTACACCTTC	CASSYRGGYTF
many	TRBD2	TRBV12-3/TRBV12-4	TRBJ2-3	TGTGCCAGCAGACCCAGACTAGCGGGGACGCTCACAGATACGCAGTATTTT	CASRPRLAGTLTDTQYF
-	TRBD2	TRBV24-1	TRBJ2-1	TGTGCCACCAGTAAGACTAGCGGGGGGCCGGATGAGCAGTTCTTC	CATSKTSGGPDEQFF
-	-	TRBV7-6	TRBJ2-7	TGTGCCAGCAGTTCCGTAGGGAGTAGGGAGCAGTACTTC	CASSSVGSREQYF
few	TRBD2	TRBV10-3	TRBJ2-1	TGTGCCATCAGTGAGTCGACGGGGGGTGGCGATGAGCAGTTCTTC	CAISESTGGGDEQFF
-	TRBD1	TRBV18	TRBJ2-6	TGTGCCAGCTCGGAAGACAGGGGCTCTGGGGCCAACGTCCTGACTTTC	CASSEDRGSGANVLTF
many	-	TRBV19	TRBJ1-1	TGTGCCAGTAGTAACAGACAGATGAACACTGAAGCTTTCTTT	CASSNRQMNTEAFF
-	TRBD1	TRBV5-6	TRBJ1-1	TGTGCCAGCAGCTTTTTTCAGACAGGGGCGCTCGTAGCTTTCTTT	CASSFFQTGALVAFF
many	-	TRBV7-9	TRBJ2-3	TGTGCCAGCAGCTTAAGGGGGGGGCTCCCCTCAGATACGCAGTATTTT	CASSLRGGLPSDTQYF
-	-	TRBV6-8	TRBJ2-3	TGTGCCAGCAGTTACGAGCTAGCTCGGGCAGATACGCAGTATTTT	CASSYELARADTQYF
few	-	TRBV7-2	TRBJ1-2	TGTGCCAGCAGCGTAGAAGGACAGCTCTATGGCTACACCTTC	CASSVEGQLYGYTF
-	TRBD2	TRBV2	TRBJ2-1	TGTGCCAGCAGCATAGGACTAGCGGGGGGATGGGATGAGCAGTTCTTC	CASSIGLAGGWDEQFF
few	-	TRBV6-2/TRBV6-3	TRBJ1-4	TGTGCCAGCGCGTCCCTCTTTGGGGAAAAACTGTTTTTT	CASASLFGEKLFF
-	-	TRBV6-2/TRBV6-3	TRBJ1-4	TGTGCCAGCAGTCCCTCCGGGAGGTCAGAAAAACTGTTTTTT	CASSPSGRSEKLFF
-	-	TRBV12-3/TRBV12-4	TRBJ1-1	TGTGCCAGCAGTCCCTCAGGGGCCGGGAACACTGAAGCTTTCTTT	CASSPSGAGNTEAFF